Described below is a single T cell receptor beta chain sequence and its context. The data were taken from a study of beta chain features in type 1 diabetes. Of the isolated RNA, all was reverse transcribed, and so the sequenced material was expressed TCRB transcripts. Libraries were prepared by immunoSEQ multiplex PCR; TCRdb keeps only in-frame clonotypes and omits some of them. The data hold 350,000 to 450,000 clones, with less than 15% observed a single time. V shed 4 bases, J shed 6 bases, and the junction held 12 bases outside the gene matches. From germline, CDR1 is MDHEN and CDR2 SYDVKM. The CDR3 has 16 amino acids.

The J gene is TRBJ2-1, the V gene TRBV28; 7 bases align to TRBD2. Sequenced sample: naive CD4+ T cells from blood. The source of this sequence is a woman younger than 30 in good health. The CDR3 region is CASSSPTGGSSNEQFF. The CDR3 nucleotides are TGTGCCAGCAGTTCCCCTACGGGCGGGAGTTCCAATGAGCAGTTCTTC.